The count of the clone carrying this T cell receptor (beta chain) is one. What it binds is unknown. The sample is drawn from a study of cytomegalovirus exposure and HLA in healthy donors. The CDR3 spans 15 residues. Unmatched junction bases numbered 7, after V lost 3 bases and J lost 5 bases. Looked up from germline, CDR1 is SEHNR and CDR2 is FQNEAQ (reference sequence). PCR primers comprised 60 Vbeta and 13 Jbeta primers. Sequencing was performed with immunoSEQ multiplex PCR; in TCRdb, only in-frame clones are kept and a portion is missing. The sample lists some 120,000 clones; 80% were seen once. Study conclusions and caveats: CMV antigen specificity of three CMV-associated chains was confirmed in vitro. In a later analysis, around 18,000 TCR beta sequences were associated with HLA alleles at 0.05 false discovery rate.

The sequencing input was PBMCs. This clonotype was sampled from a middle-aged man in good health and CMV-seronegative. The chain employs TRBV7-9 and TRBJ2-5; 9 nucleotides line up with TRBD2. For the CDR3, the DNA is TGTGCCAGCAGCTTCTCTAGCGGGATCGGGGAGACCCAGTACTTC. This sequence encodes CASSFSSGIGETQYF.